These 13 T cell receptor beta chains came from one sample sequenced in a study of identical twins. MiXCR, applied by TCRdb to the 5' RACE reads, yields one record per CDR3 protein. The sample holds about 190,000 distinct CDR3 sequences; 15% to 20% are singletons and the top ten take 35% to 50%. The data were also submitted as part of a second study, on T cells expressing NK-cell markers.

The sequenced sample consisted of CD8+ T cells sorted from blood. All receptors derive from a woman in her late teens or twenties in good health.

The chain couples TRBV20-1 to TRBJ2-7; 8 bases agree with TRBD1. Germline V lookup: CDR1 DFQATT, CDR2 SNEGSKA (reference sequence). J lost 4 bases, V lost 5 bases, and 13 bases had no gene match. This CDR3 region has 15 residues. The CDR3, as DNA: TGCAGTGCTGGCAGACTCTCCCGGGACAGGTACGAGCAGTACTTC. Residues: CSAGRLSRDRYEQYF.

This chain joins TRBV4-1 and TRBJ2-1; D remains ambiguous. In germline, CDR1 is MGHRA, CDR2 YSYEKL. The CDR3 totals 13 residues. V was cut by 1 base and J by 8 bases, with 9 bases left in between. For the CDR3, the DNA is TGCGCCAGCAGCCAAGCGAAGTTCTATGAGCAGTTCTTC. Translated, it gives CASSQAKFYEQFF.

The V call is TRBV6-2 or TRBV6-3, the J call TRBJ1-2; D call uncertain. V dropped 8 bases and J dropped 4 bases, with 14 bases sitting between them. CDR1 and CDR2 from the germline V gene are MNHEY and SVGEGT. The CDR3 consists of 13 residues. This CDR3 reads CASYTGDSYGYTF. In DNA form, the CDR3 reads TGTGCCAGCTATACGGGAGACTCCTATGGCTACACCTTC.

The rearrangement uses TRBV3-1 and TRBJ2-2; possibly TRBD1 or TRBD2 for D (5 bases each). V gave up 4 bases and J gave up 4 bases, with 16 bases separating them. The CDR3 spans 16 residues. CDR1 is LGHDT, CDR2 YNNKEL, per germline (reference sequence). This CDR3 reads CASSPPAGGGTGELFF. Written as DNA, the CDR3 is TGTGCCAGCAGCCCACCAGCAGGTGGGGGCACCGGGGAGCTGTTTTTT.

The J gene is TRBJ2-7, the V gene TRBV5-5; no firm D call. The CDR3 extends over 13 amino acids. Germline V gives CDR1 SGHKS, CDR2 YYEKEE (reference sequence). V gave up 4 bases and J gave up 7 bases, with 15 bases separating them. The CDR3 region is CASSATWSQEQYF. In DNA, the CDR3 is TGTGCCAGCAGCGCAACTTGGTCACAAGAGCAGTACTTC. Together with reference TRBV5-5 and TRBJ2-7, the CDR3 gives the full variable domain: DAGVTQSPTHLIKTRGQQVTLRCSPISGHKSVSWYQQVLGQGPQFIFQYYEKEERGRGNFPDRFSARQFPNYSSELNVNALLLGDSALYLCASSATWSQEQYFGPGTRLTVT.

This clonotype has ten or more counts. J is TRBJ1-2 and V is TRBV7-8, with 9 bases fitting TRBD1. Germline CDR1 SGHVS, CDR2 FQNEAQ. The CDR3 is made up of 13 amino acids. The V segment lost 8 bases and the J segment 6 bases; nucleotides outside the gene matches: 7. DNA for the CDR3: TGTGCCAGCGACTCGGACAGGGGCCATGGCTACACCTTC. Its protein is CASDSDRGHGYTF.

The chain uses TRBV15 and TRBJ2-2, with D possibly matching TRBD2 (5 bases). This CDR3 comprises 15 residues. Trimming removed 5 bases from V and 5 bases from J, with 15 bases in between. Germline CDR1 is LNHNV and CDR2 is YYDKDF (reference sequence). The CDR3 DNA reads TGTGCCACCAGCTCGGCTAGCAGTAGTACCGGGGAGCTGTTTTTT. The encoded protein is CATSSASSSTGELFF.

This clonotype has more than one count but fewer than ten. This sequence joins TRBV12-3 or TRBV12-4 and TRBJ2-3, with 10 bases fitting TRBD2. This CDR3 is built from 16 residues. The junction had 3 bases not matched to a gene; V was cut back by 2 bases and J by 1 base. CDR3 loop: CASSLPSGSRTDTQYF. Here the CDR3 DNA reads TGTGCCAGCAGTTTACCTAGCGGGAGCCGCACAGATACGCAGTATTTT.

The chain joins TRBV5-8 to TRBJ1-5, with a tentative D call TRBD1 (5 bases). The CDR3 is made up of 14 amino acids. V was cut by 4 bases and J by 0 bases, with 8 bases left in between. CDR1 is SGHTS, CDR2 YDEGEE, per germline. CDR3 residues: CASSGGGSNQPQHF. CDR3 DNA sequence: TGTGCCAGCAGCGGGGGGGGTAGCAATCAGCCCCAGCATTTT.

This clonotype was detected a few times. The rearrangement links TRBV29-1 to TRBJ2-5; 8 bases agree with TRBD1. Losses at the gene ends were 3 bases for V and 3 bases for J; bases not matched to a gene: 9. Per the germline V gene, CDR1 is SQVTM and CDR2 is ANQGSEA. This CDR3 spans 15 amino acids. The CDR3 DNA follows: TGCAGCGTTGAGGAGGGACAGGAGGTAAAAGAGACCCAGTACTTC. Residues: CSVEEGQEVKETQYF.

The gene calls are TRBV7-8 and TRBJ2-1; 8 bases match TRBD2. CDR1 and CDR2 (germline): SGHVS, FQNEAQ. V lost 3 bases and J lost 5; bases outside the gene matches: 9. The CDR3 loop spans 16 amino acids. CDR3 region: CASSLPSGSPHNEQFF. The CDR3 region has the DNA TGTGCCAGCAGCTTGCCCAGCGGGAGCCCCCACAATGAGCAGTTCTTC. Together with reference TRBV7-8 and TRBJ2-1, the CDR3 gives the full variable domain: GAGVSQSPRYKVAKRGQDVALRCDPISGHVSLFWYQQALGQGPEFLTYFQNEAQLDKSGLPSDRFFAERPEGSVSTLKIQRTQQEDSAVYLCASSLPSGSPHNEQFFGPGTRLTVL.

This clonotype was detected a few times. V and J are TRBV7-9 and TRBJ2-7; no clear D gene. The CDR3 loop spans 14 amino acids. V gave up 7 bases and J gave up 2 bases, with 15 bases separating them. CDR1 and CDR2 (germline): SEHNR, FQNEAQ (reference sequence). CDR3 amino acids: CASNLPTKPYEQYF. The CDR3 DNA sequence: TGTGCCAGCAACCTCCCGACAAAACCCTACGAGCAGTACTTC.

The CDR3 reads CASSNWTTEAFF. CDR3 coding DNA: TGTGCCAGCAGTAACTGGACCACTGAAGCTTTCTTT. V usage is TRBV12-3 or TRBV12-4 and J usage is TRBJ1-1, with no clear D. The CDR3 length is 12 residues. The V and J ends lost 5 bases and 4 bases respectively, with 8 bases between them.